This T cell receptor (beta chain) was identified during a study of blood T cell repertoires in COVID-19 (dated by TCRdb to the early 2020s). Broadly, across the study: Samples covering the acute and convalescent phases of COVID-19 were provided by collaborators in the United States, Italy and Spain. Samples came from the ongoing ImmuneRACE study (first 160 participants) plus 1,254 subjects from 6 global collaborators. A de-identified subject ID, COVID-19 status, age in years and sex were almost always included in the sample metadata. Subjects who had been exposed to COVID-19, were actively infected with it, or had recovered from it provided the deeply sampled blood TCRbeta repertoires that made up the dataset. The material from the prospective study consisted of cDNA or gDNA derived from T cells, B-cell-depleted T cells, or PBMCs. Where available, HLA class I and class II types were obtained from metadata supplied by the sample provider rather than from assay-based typing. The repertoires were made available in a free public database intended to serve as a resource for research on the immune response to SARS-CoV-2.

On this clone: The antigen it recognizes is unknown. No base quality values were provided; no much bigger clone lies one nucleotide off.

Results and caveats for the whole study, not just this receptor: The amount of clinical and demographic metadata varied by source and participant and was provided uncurated.

The germline V gene (reference sequence) gives CDR1 as LGHDT and CDR2 as YNNKEL. There are 12 amino acids in the CDR3, from cysteine to phenylalanine inclusive. This entry keeps only the CDR3 DNA: 36 bases, framed from base 1. V and J lose 5 bases and 2 bases, and a span of 5 bases separates them. The collaborating institutions used their own protocols to collect whole blood in K2EDTA tubes. For TCRbeta analysis, collaborator samples were shipped as frozen whole blood, as isolated PBMCs, or as DNA extracted from either sample type. TCRbeta CDR3 regions were amplified from genomic DNA by means of the immunoSEQ Assay, a bias-controlled multiplex PCR. The authors' pipeline ran thus. Nucleated cell counts per sample were estimated from amplification of reference gene primers within the assay. Sequence reads were collapsed and filtered to measure the absolute abundance of every unique TCRbeta CDR3 rearrangement. Productive Simpson clonality was computed per sample as the square root of Simpson's diversity index over productive rearrangements. TCRdb re-hosts the immuneACCESS table, in-frame sequences only. Its copies lack some clones; in the studies checked, an unresolved V gene accounts for under half of them, and the cause for the rest is not known. V and J calls and clone size are given by that table; D and trimming were obtained from the DNA. Counted in this sample were about 200,000 clones; around 89% of them appeared once. The ten largest account for about 5% of the sample.

This chain is built from TRBV3-1 (or the pseudogene TRBV3-2) and TRBJ2-3; the D segment cannot be called with confidence. The sequence was collected from a woman aged 35 to 49 with acute or convalescent COVID-19. Sequencing was done on a sample of peripheral blood. The DNA sequence follows: TGTGCCAGCAGCTCCTCCACAGATACGCAGTATTTT. Translated, it gives CASSSSTDTQYF.